A single sample gave rise to the 7 T cell receptor beta chains below, sequenced in a study of graft-versus-host responses after intestinal transplantation. Measured with immunoSEQ multiplex PCR; TCRdb has only the in-frame clones, and not every one. Of 65,000 to 90,000 clones in the sample, roughly 92% were seen once. Their antigen targets remain unknown. The sequenced sample was unstimulated CD8+ T cells sorted from spleen or lymph node cells, obtained before transplant. Every receptor here comes from a human donor who was the organ donor for an intestinal transplant.

This chain links TRBV4-3 with TRBJ2-3; 9 nucleotides agree with TRBD1. The germline gives CDR1 LGHNA, CDR2 YSLEER. The V and J ends lost 1 base and 2 bases, in that order; junction bases with no gene match: 7. The CDR3 sequence is 17 residues long. As DNA, the CDR3 is TGCGCCAGCAGCCAAGGTTCATGGGACAGGGACACAGATACGCAGTATTTT. It is translated as CASSQGSWDRDTDTQYF.

The chain links TRBV27 to TRBJ2-2; 7 bases map to TRBD1. The CDR3 length is 15 residues. Germline V gene lookup returns CDR1 MNHEY and CDR2 SMNVEV (reference sequence). Trimming removed 4 bases from V and 1 base from J; junction bases left unmatched: 3. The CDR3 coding sequence is TGTGCCAGCAGTTGGACAGGAGGGAACACCGGGGAGCTGTTTTTT. It encodes CASSWTGGNTGELFF.

This sequence joins TRBV27 and TRBJ2-5; maybe TRBD1 (6 bases). The last part of the DNA fits TRBJ2-7 better; the J call may be wrong. The CDR3 sequence is 14 residues long. Germline CDR1 and CDR2: MNHEY and SMNVEV (reference sequence). The CDR3 bases are TGTGCCAGCAGTTTTGACAGGATAGGCTACGAGCAGTACTTC. It translates to CASSFDRIGYEQYF.

The chain carries TRBV27 and TRBJ2-7; perhaps TRBD2 as D (5 bases). The V gene's germline CDR1 is MNHEY and CDR2 SMNVEV (reference sequence). The CDR3 extends over 14 amino acids. V was cut by 5 bases and J by 0 bases, with 11 bases left in between. DNA of the CDR3: TGTGCCAGCAGTGAGAGCGGACCCTCCTACGAGCAGTACTTC. It translates to CASSESGPSYEQYF.

The chain is built from TRBV15 and TRBJ2-2; no clear D. The CDR3 extends over 14 amino acids. V was trimmed by 4 bases and J by 1 base, leaving 7 bases between them. The germline gives CDR1 LNHNV, CDR2 YYDKDF (reference sequence). The CDR3 here is CATSILVNTGELFF. Written as DNA, the CDR3 is TGTGCCACCAGCATACTCGTGAACACCGGGGAGCTGTTTTTT.

This clone has just a few counts. V and J are TRBV10-3 and TRBJ1-2; D call uncertain. V dropped 6 bases and J dropped 8 bases, with 19 bases sitting between them. The CDR3 consists of 14 residues. Germline V lookup: CDR1 ENHRY, CDR2 SYGVKD. The CDR3 region has the DNA TGTGCCATCAGCCTTCGGAGGGTAGGAGGCGGCTACACCTTC. It specifies CAISLRRVGGGYTF.

The J gene is TRBJ1-3, the V gene TRBV4-3; D is possibly TRBD1 (5 bases). The CDR3 has 16 residues. V was pared by 1 base and J by 2 bases, with 12 bases between. CDR1 is LGHNA and CDR2 is YSLEER in the germline V gene. CDR3 bases: TGCGCCAGCAGCCAAGCCCGCGGGGGACCTGGAAACACCATATATTTT. It is translated as CASSQARGGPGNTIYF.